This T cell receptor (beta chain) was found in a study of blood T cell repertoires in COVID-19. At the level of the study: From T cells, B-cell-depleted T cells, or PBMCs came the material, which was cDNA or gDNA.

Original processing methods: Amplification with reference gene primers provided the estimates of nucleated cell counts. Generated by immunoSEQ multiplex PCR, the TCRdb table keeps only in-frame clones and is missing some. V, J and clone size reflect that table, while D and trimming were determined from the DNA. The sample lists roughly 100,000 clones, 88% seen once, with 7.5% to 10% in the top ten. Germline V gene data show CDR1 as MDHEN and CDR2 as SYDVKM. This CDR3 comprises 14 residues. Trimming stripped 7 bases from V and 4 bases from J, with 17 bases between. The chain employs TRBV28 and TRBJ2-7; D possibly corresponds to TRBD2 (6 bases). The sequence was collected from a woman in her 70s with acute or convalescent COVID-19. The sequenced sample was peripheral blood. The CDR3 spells CASINSGRAYEQYF. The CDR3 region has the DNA TGTGCCAGCATCAATAGCGGAAGGGCTTACGAGCAGTACTTC.